The 27 T cell receptor beta chains below all came from one sample that was sequenced in a study of blood T cell repertoires in COVID-19. Only in-frame clones appear in the TCRdb table, and some are missing; sequencing was by immunoSEQ multiplex PCR. Altogether around 230,000 clones are present, 70% to 85% being singletons, with the ten largest covering 15%. The sample consisted of PBMCs or T cells enriched from blood (not recorded which). Receptor source: a man aged 35-49 years who had recovered from COVID-19.

The chain recombines TRBV2 with TRBJ2-5, with 8 bases lining up with TRBD1. The CDR3 is made up of 13 amino acids. Germline values: CDR1 SNHLY, CDR2 FYNNEI. The V gene end was trimmed by 6 bases and the J gene end by 3 bases; junction bases not matched to a gene: 3. The CDR3 DNA is TGTGCCAGCAGCCCGGACAGGGAAGAGACCCAGTACTTC. This translates into CASSPDREETQYF. Filled out from reference TRBV2 and TRBJ2-5, the complete variable domain reads EPEVTQTPSHQVTQMGQEVILRCVPISNHLYFYWYRQILGQKVEFLVSFYNNEISEKSEIFDDQFSVERPDGSNFTLKIRSTKLEDSAMYFCASSPDREETQYFGPGTRLLVL.

V is TRBV6-5 and J is TRBJ2-5, with D perhaps matching TRBD2 (5 bases). This CDR3 has 12 residues. The germline gives CDR1 MNHEY, CDR2 SVGAGI. Trimming cost V 7 bases and J 5 bases, with 11 bases left between them. The DNA for the CDR3 is TGTGCCAGCACCAACTCGGGGGAGACCCAGTACTTC. As protein: CASTNSGETQYF.

The rearrangement links TRBV30 to TRBJ2-3; TRBD2 matches at 7 bases. V was pared by 7 bases and J by 0 bases, with 10 bases of the junction left unmatched. This CDR3 region has 15 residues. The germline V gene encodes CDR1 GTSNPN and CDR2 SVGIG (reference sequence). Here the CDR3 reads CASSLWGGSTDTQYF. DNA of the CDR3: TGTGCCTCATCCCTATGGGGGGGAAGCACAGATACGCAGTATTTT.

The chain employs TRBV7-8 and TRBJ1-2; no firm D call. This CDR3 has 16 amino acids. CDR1 is SGHVS and CDR2 is FQNEAQ in the germline V gene. Trimming took off 3 bases at V and 4 bases at J, with 18 bases between the two ends. The CDR3 sequence: CASSFGLPQTGYGYTF. CDR3 bases: TGTGCCAGCAGCTTTGGACTCCCTCAAACCGGCTATGGCTACACCTTC.

The rearrangement uses TRBV21-1 and TRBJ1-3; the D call TRBD1 from the table was never checked on the DNA. TRBV21-1 is reported as a pseudogene. The CDR3 sequence is 15 residues long. The CDR3 DNA follows: TGTGCCAGGGGACAGGACAGGGTGGCTGGAAACACCATATATTTT. This translates into CARGQDRVAGNTIYF.

This clone was detected only once. V is TRBV3-1 (or the pseudogene TRBV3-2) and J is TRBJ1-1; D uncertain. Trimming took off 6 bases at V and 1 base at J, with 12 bases between the two ends. The germline gives CDR1 LGHDT, CDR2 YNNKEL (reference sequence). The CDR3 is made up of 14 amino acids. The CDR3 here is CASRAFGGNTEAFF. The CDR3, as DNA: TGTGCCAGCAGGGCTTTTGGCGGGAACACTGAAGCTTTCTTT.

The chain joins TRBV4-3 to TRBJ1-2, with D perhaps TRBD1 (5 bases). From germline, CDR1 is LGHNA and CDR2 YSLEER. The CDR3 spans 16 residues. V dropped 1 base and J dropped 2 bases, with 14 bases sitting between them. The CDR3 DNA is TGCGCCAGCAGCCAAGGTTCAGTGGGGCCCAACTATGGCTACACCTTC. This translates into CASSQGSVGPNYGYTF.

This clone was detected only once. This CDR3 is CASRHERTGLVTEAFF. The CDR3 DNA reads TGTGCCAGCAGACACGAAAGGACAGGGTTGGTGACTGAAGCTTTCTTT. The chain carries TRBV6-6 and TRBJ1-1; 8 bases fit TRBD1. CDR3 length: 16 amino acids. Per germline, CDR1 MNHNY and CDR2 SVGAGI (reference sequence). The V gene end was trimmed by 6 bases and the J gene end by 5 bases; junction bases not matched to a gene: 14.

The CDR3 DNA reads as TGTGCCAGCAGCTCGGGACTCCTAGAAGCTTTCTTT. Translated, it gives CASSSGLLEAFF. This chain connects TRBV3-1 (or the pseudogene TRBV3-2) to TRBJ1-1, with a weak D call TRBD1 (5 bases). This CDR3 is 12 amino acids long. Trimming stripped 5 bases from V and 8 bases from J, with 12 bases between. Germline loops: CDR1 LGHDT, CDR2 YNNKEL (reference sequence).

The DNA of the CDR3 is TGCGCCAGCAGCTCTGGCGGGGAAAGGGATGAAAAACTGTTTTTT. Its translation is CASSSGGERDEKLFF. The V and J genes are TRBV5-1 and TRBJ1-4; D is ambiguous. The CDR3 is 15 amino acids. V was clipped by 3 bases and J by 6 bases, with 15 bases between them. The germline CDR1 and CDR2 sequences are SGHRS and YFSETQ.

This chain links TRBV25-1 with TRBJ1-4; D perhaps matches TRBD1 (5 bases). The CDR3 is 14 amino acids. V was cut by 6 bases and J by 8 bases, with 16 bases left in between. Germline lookup yields CDR1 MGHDK and CDR2 SYGVNS. Written as DNA, the CDR3 is TGTGCCAGCAGCCCTCGGGGGATAAGAGAAAAACTGTTTTTT. The encoded protein is CASSPRGIREKLFF.

To note about this clone: The same CDR3 also results from other DNA sequences found in this sample. This sequence joins TRBV7-3 and TRBJ1-1; D is undetermined. Looked up from germline, CDR1 is SGHTA and CDR2 is FQGTGA. This CDR3 is built from 14 residues. With 0 bases removed from V and 1 base from J, the gap between germline ends came to 6 bases. The CDR3 protein is CASSLTGGNTEAFF. The DNA of the CDR3 is TGTGCCAGCAGCTTAACTGGCGGGAACACTGAAGCTTTCTTT.

V and J are TRBV5-4 and TRBJ1-6; perhaps TRBD1 as D (5 bases). The CDR3 spans 18 residues. In germline, CDR1 is SGHNT, CDR2 YYREEE (reference sequence). V shed 1 base and J shed 6 bases, with 20 bases lying between them. CDR3 sequence: CASSLTGSVGAFNSPLHF. CDR3 coding DNA: TGTGCCAGCAGCTTGACAGGATCGGTTGGGGCGTTTAATTCACCCCTCCACTTT.

The chain links TRBV24-1 to TRBJ2-7; D is uncertain. This CDR3 spans 13 amino acids. Germline V gene data show CDR1 as KGHDR and CDR2 as SFDVKD. V lost 1 base to trimming and J lost 7 bases, with 10 bases between them. The CDR3 loop is CATSDLLAEEQYF. CDR3 nucleotides: TGTGCCACCAGTGATTTATTGGCGGAGGAGCAGTACTTC.

The J gene is TRBJ1-4, the V gene TRBV19, with 9 bases that match TRBD1. This CDR3 contains 15 residues. The junction had 6 bases not matched to a gene; V was cut back by 2 bases and J by 8 bases. Per the germline V gene, CDR1 is LNHDA and CDR2 is SQIVND (reference sequence). CDR3 sequence reads: CASSIYGTGLEKLFF. The CDR3 nucleotides are TGTGCCAGTAGTATATACGGGACAGGGTTGGAAAAACTGTTTTTT.

This clone was seen once. V gene TRBV9 combines with J gene TRBJ1-6, with 7 bases aligning to TRBD1. The CDR3 length is 15 residues. V lost 3 bases to trimming and J lost 7 bases; unmatched junction nucleotides: 7. CDR1 and CDR2 from the germline V gene are SGDLS and YYNGEE. The CDR3 DNA sequence: TGTGCCAGCAGCGATGAGACAGGGCAGAATTCACCCCTCCACTTT. This encodes CASSDETGQNSPLHF.

This clone was seen only once. The chain has TRBV2 and TRBJ2-7; a possible D gene is TRBD1 (5 bases). The CDR3 totals 16 residues. In germline, CDR1 is SNHLY, CDR2 FYNNEI. The V end lost 1 base, the J end lost 7 bases, and 20 bases lay between the germline ends. The CDR3 DNA sequence: TGTGCCAGCAGTGAAGGTTCCTGGGGCCTATCGAGGGAGCAGTACTTC. As protein: CASSEGSWGLSREQYF.

CDR3 coding DNA: TGTGCCAGCAGCTATGGACAGGGTGTGAGGGAGCAGTACTTC. It encodes CASSYGQGVREQYF. The genes are TRBV27 and TRBJ2-7; TRBD1 aligns across 8 bases. Unmatched junction bases numbered 11, after V lost 6 bases and J lost 7 bases. The CDR3 is 14 residues long. Germline values: CDR1 MNHEY, CDR2 SMNVEV (reference sequence).

The chain joins TRBV9 to TRBJ2-3; 7 bases are a match to TRBD2. Germline loops: CDR1 SGDLS, CDR2 YYNGEE. The CDR3 has 17 residues. Trimming at V came to 0 bases and at J to 1 base, leaving 8 bases not matched to a gene. CDR3 in DNA: TGTGCCAGCAGCGTAGAGGGTTGGCGGGAGCGCACAGATACGCAGTATTTT. This codes for CASSVEGWRERTDTQYF.

The gene calls are TRBV7-2 and TRBJ2-1, with 10 bases fitting TRBD2. Trimming removed 3 bases from V and 2 bases from J; junction bases left unmatched: 1. The CDR3 consists of 15 residues. Germline lookup yields CDR1 SGHTA and CDR2 FQGNSA. CDR3 amino acids: CASSFGLAAYNEQFF. CDR3 in DNA: TGTGCCAGCAGCTTCGGACTAGCGGCCTACAATGAGCAGTTCTTC.

The rearrangement links TRBV9 to TRBJ2-7, with D maybe TRBD1 (7 bases). CDR1 is SGDLS, CDR2 YYNGEE, per germline. There are 19 residues in the CDR3. V lost 4 bases, J lost 2 bases, and 28 bases lay in between. The CDR3 loop is CASSPPLGGVRDSPYEQYF. The CDR3 nucleotides are TGTGCCAGCAGCCCTCCATTAGGCGGGGTTCGGGACAGCCCCTACGAGCAGTACTTC. Filled out from reference TRBV9 and TRBJ2-7, the complete variable domain reads DSGVTQTPKHLITATGQRVTLRCSPRSGDLSVYWYQQSLDQGLQFLIQYYNGEERAKGNILERFSAQQFPDLHSELNLSSLELGDSALYFCASSPPLGGVRDSPYEQYFGPGTRLTVT.

This clone has a single count. The chain links TRBV4-1 to TRBJ2-1, with unresolved D. Between the trimmed V and J ends, which lost 0 bases and 13 bases, there was a span of 13 bases. There are 13 residues in the CDR3. Germline CDR1 is MGHRA and CDR2 is YSYEKL. The CDR3: CASSQEPPGTQFF. CDR3 bases: TGCGCCAGCAGCCAAGAACCCCCCGGTACCCAGTTCTTC.

The rearrangement links TRBV5-1 to TRBJ2-3; D not resolved. The CDR3 runs to 13 residues. In germline, CDR1 is SGHRS, CDR2 YFSETQ. The V gene lost 0 bases and the J gene lost 5 bases, with 7 bases spanning the gap. CDR3 in DNA: TGCGCCAGCAGCTTGGGTGCCGGAGATACGCAGTATTTT. This codes for CASSLGAGDTQYF.

The chain uses TRBV2 and TRBJ1-5; 7 bases match TRBD1. Looked up from germline, CDR1 is SNHLY and CDR2 is FYNNEI. This CDR3 comprises 17 residues. V lost 4 bases, J lost 2 bases, and 11 bases stayed unmatched. The CDR3 spells CASSVRQGVGGNQPQHF. DNA for the CDR3: TGTGCCAGCAGTGTTCGACAGGGCGTAGGCGGCAATCAGCCCCAGCATTTT.

The V and J genes are TRBV27 and TRBJ2-1; TRBD2 matches at 8 bases. J was trimmed by 6 bases and V by 0 bases; bases with no gene match: 7. CDR1 is MNHEY, CDR2 SMNVEV, per germline (reference sequence). The length of the CDR3 is 16 residues. This chain's CDR3 is CASSLSERELANEQFF. Here the CDR3 DNA reads TGTGCCAGCAGTTTATCTGAGCGGGAGCTGGCCAATGAGCAGTTCTTC.

This clone has a handful of counts. The J gene is TRBJ2-5, the V gene TRBV9, with 7 bases fitting TRBD2. The CDR3 spans 17 residues. The germline gives CDR1 SGDLS, CDR2 YYNGEE. Trimming cost V 1 base and J 5 bases; bases outside gene matches: 14. DNA for the CDR3: TGTGCCAGCAGCGTATCGAGGAGCGGGACCCCGAGGGAGACCCAGTACTTC. Translated, it gives CASSVSRSGTPRETQYF.

The rearrangement uses TRBV27 and TRBJ1-2; 12 nucleotides agree with TRBD1. The CDR3 runs 16 residues. Unmatched junction bases numbered 7, after V lost 3 bases and J lost 5 bases. Germline V gene sequence: CDR1 MNHEY, CDR2 SMNVEV (reference sequence). The DNA of the CDR3 is TGTGCCAGCAGTTTCGGGACAGGGGGCGGTTTTTATGGCTACACCTTC. Protein product: CASSFGTGGGFYGYTF.